The rows below give T cell receptor beta chains drawn from one sample of a study of T cell changes during pregnancy in multiple sclerosis. Assay: immunoSEQ multiplex PCR; the TCRdb copy retains only in-frame clones and omits some. The sample records tens of thousands of clones, 80% to 95% being singletons. The specimen comprised peripheral blood, sampled in the second trimester of pregnancy. All receptors derive from a female donor with multiple sclerosis, enrolled in a pregnancy study. Each CDR3 is given with its conserved first and last residue. The order of the fields is J gene, clone size, D gene, V gene, CDR3 DNA, CDR3 protein. A D gene is named only where the DNA matches it firmly. Clone size is stated in some rows and not others, as once, few, many or a class when expanded.

J: TRBJ1-6
size: -
D: TRBD1
V: TRBV4-1
DNA: TGCGCCAGCAGCTTAGACAGGGGGAATTCACCCCTCCACTTT
CDR3: CASSLDRGNSPLHF

J: TRBJ2-1
size: -
D: TRBD1
V: TRBV11-3
DNA: TGTGCCAGCAGCCCCTCCGGGACAGGGATATACAATGAGCAGTTCTTC
CDR3: CASSPSGTGIYNEQFF

J: TRBJ2-3
size: once
D: -
V: TRBV29-1
DNA: TGCAGCGTTGAAGATCGGTTGAAACTAAGCACAGATACGCAGTATTTT
CDR3: CSVEDRLKLSTDTQYF

J: TRBJ2-7
size: -
D: TRBD1
V: TRBV28
DNA: TGTGCCAGCAGGGGGACAGGGGAGTCCTACGAGCAGTACTTC
CDR3: CASRGTGESYEQYF

J: TRBJ2-5
size: -
D: TRBD1
V: TRBV6-5
DNA: TGTGCCAGCAGTTACTCAGGGACAGGCGAGACCCAGTACTTC
CDR3: CASSYSGTGETQYF

J: TRBJ1-2
size: -
D: -
V: TRBV30
DNA: TGTGCCTCATACCCAGGGGCCCAGAACTATGGCTACACCTTC
CDR3: CASYPGAQNYGYTF

J: TRBJ1-2
size: -
D: -
V: TRBV27
DNA: TGTGCCAGCGCCACAGGTCTGTTCTATGGCTACACCTTC
CDR3: CASATGLFYGYTF

J: TRBJ2-7
size: -
D: -
V: TRBV29-1
DNA: TGCAGCGTTGAAGTGGCCTCATACGAGCAGTACTTC
CDR3: CSVEVASYEQYF

J: TRBJ1-1
size: -
D: TRBD1
V: TRBV18
DNA: TGTGCCAGCTCCCCGGACAGGGCCACTGAAGCTTTCTTT
CDR3: CASSPDRATEAFF

J: TRBJ1-1
size: -
D: -
V: TRBV29-1
DNA: TGCAGCGTTGCGAGGGAGGGGGTGCCGGGGACTGAAGCTTTCTTT
CDR3: CSVAREGVPGTEAFF

J: TRBJ2-7
size: -
D: -
V: TRBV6-1
DNA: TGTGCCATACGGGACACTACCTACGAGCAGTACTTC
CDR3: CAIRDTTYEQYF

J: TRBJ1-1
size: -
D: -
V: TRBV5-1
DNA: TGCGCCAGCAGCTTTTTTGGTTCTCTAAACACTGAAGCTTTCTTT
CDR3: CASSFFGSLNTEAFF

J: TRBJ1-2
size: few
D: -
V: TRBV9
DNA: TGTGCCAGCAGCCCCACCCGTACAGGGTCCTATGGCTACACCTTC
CDR3: CASSPTRTGSYGYTF

J: TRBJ1-1
size: -
D: TRBD1
V: TRBV30
DNA: TGTGCCTGGAGTTGGGGACAGGGGGGCACTGAAGCTTTCTTT
CDR3: CAWSWGQGGTEAFF

J: TRBJ2-4
size: -
D: -
V: TRBV7-3
DNA: TGTGCCAGCAGCTCTCATAGCGGAGGGGCAAACATTCAGTACTTC
CDR3: CASSSHSGGANIQYF

J: TRBJ1-5
size: -
D: -
V: TRBV27
DNA: TGTGCCAGCAGTTTAGGTGATGGCTCCGGGGGGCCCCAGCATTTT
CDR3: CASSLGDGSGGPQHF